The table lists the clone carrying this TCR beta chain with many counts. Its antigen is currently unknown. The sample is drawn from a study of T cells in Graves' hyperthyroidism and ophthalmopathy. Whole-study findings and limits: The authors' 13 V-J model separated ophthalmopathy from stable hyperthyroidism. Blood also held most thyroid clonotypes expanded beyond 0.001.

There were TCR beta CDR3 regions amplified from RNA transcripts. With the HTBI primer set, the TCR CDR3 went through a first round of RT-PCR. TCRdb fed the multiplex PCR reads into MiXCR, producing one record per CDR3 protein. The sample lists some 570,000 distinct CDR3 sequences; 14% were seen once. This CDR3 has 16 amino acids. Germline CDR1 is SEHNR and CDR2 is FQNEAQ (reference sequence). Trimming removed 4 bases at V and 0 bases at J, with 16 bases between. Uncontrolled infection, other autoimmune disease, pregnancy or lactation disqualified patients from enrolment. Diagnostic assessment was based on clinical symptoms, serum thyroxine and TRAb, thyroid ultrasound and orbital computed tomography.

The sample consisted of blood. The rearrangement links TRBV7-9 to TRBJ2-7, with D maybe TRBD1 (6 bases). This TCR derives from a woman younger than 30 with Graves' ophthalmopathy. The CDR3 DNA is TGTGCCAGCAGCTCAAAGACAGGCCCTAGCTCCTACGAGCAGTACTTC. This encodes CASSSKTGPSSYEQYF.